A selection of T cell receptor beta chains follows, all from one sample in a study of T cells in narcolepsy. Repertoires were generated with immunoSEQ multiplex PCR, while TCRdb's copy carries only in-frame clones and drops some. Among around 32,000 clones listed, roughly 77% were seen once. Sequenced: CD45RA- memory CD4+ T cells from PBMCs. The receptors come from a human donor with narcolepsy. Each CDR3 is given with its conserved first and last residue. The D gene is left open where the match is weak. Not all rows give a size; the values are once, few, many and, for expanded clones, a class.

v_gene,abundance,j_gene,d_gene,CDR3nt,CDR3aa
TRBV11-2,-,TRBJ2-3,-,TGTGCCAGCAGCTTAGAAACACGGGGAGATACGCAGTATTTT,CASSLETRGDTQYF
TRBV6-6,-,TRBJ1-5,TRBD1,TGTGCCAGCAGTCCCCCGGGACAGCAAAATCAGCCCCAGCATTTT,CASSPPGQQNQPQHF
TRBV7-2,-,TRBJ2-7,TRBD2,TGTGCCAGCAGCTTAGCACGGGTTAGCGGGGCCTACGAGCAGTACTTC,CASSLARVSGAYEQYF
TRBV6-1,-,TRBJ1-2,-,TGTGCCAGCAGTGAATACGGAACAAGAAACTATGGCTACACCTTC,CASSEYGTRNYGYTF
TRBV5-4,-,TRBJ2-7,-,TGTGCCAGCAGCCTAGGGGTTTTGTACGAGCAGTACTTC,CASSLGVLYEQYF
TRBV25-1,-,TRBJ1-1,-,TGTGCCAGCAGTAACAGGGAAAGCACTGAAGCTTTCTTT,CASSNRESTEAFF
TRBV28,-,TRBJ1-6,-,TGTGCCAGCAGTTTTTGGCAGGGAGTGAATTCACCCCTCCACTTT,CASSFWQGVNSPLHF
TRBV5-6,-,TRBJ1-4,TRBD1,TGTGCCAGCAGCTATTTGGGGACAGGGGGAGAAAAACTGTTTTTT,CASSYLGTGGEKLFF
TRBV5-1,once,TRBJ2-5,TRBD1,TGCGCCAGCAGCCCCATGGCCGGGACAGGGCGAGAGACCCAGTACTTC,CASSPMAGTGRETQYF
TRBV6-1,-,TRBJ1-5,-,TGTGCCAGCAGACACAACAGTTATAGCAATCAGCCCCAGCATTTT,CASRHNSYSNQPQHF
TRBV2,once,TRBJ2-3,-,TGTGCCAGCAGTGCTGGGAAGAGAACGGCAGATACGCAGTATTTT,CASSAGKRTADTQYF
TRBV6-5,-,TRBJ1-1,TRBD1,TGTGCCAGCAAGAGGGACAGGGTAGTCACTGAAGCTTTCTTT,CASKRDRVVTEAFF
TRBV6-6,-,TRBJ2-6,-,TGTGCCAGCAGGGCCACCAGTTCTGGGGCCAACGTCCTGACTTTC,CASRATSSGANVLTF
TRBV11-2,-,TRBJ1-6,-,TGTGCCAGCAGCTTAGAGGGGACGGTCGGGTCACCCCTCCACTTT,CASSLEGTVGSPLHF
TRBV5-1,few,TRBJ2-6,-,TGCGCCAGCAGCTTGGACGGCAGGGCGTCTGGGGCCAACGTCCTGACTTTC,CASSLDGRASGANVLTF
TRBV5-1,-,TRBJ2-7,-,TGCGCCAGCAGCTCCCTGGGTGAGCAGTACTTC,CASSSLGEQYF
TRBV28,-,TRBJ2-2,TRBD2,TGTGCCAGCAATTTCCCGGGACTAGCGAGCACCGGGGAGCTGTTTTTT,CASNFPGLASTGELFF
TRBV5-1,-,TRBJ2-7,-,TGCGCCAGCAGCCTCTGGGCGTCCTACGAGCAGTACTTC,CASSLWASYEQYF
TRBV5-1,-,TRBJ2-3,-,TGCGCCAGCAGCCCGGGGTCCCCCACAGATACGCAGTATTTT,CASSPGSPTDTQYF
TRBV6-6,-,TRBJ2-7,TRBD2,TGTGCCAGCAGACCTGGGGGAGGGCAGGGATCCTACGAGCAGTACTTC,CASRPGGGQGSYEQYF
TRBV27,-,TRBJ2-3,-,TGTGCCAGCAGTTTCTGGCGGGTGAGCACAGATACGCAGTATTTT,CASSFWRVSTDTQYF
TRBV14,few,TRBJ2-2,TRBD2,TGTGCCAGCAGCCGTACGGGAGGTAGTACCAGGGAGCTGTTTTTT,CASSRTGGSTRELFF
TRBV4-3,-,TRBJ2-7,-,TGCGCCAGCAGCCAAGATCAGCATACAACCTACGAGCAGTACTTC,CASSQDQHTTYEQYF
TRBV10-3,-,TRBJ2-7,-,TGTGCCACCTCGGTGATCGGAGGGAGTGTCGACGAGCAGTACTTC,CATSVIGGSVDEQYF
TRBV6-4,-,TRBJ2-2,-,TGTGCCAGCAGCCCTTTGGCTGGGGGGAACACCGGGGAGCTGTTTTTT,CASSPLAGGNTGELFF
TRBV25-1,-,TRBJ1-5,-,TGTGCCAGCAGTGTGGACGGTCATCAGCCCCAGCATTTT,CASSVDGHQPQHF
TRBV5-4,-,TRBJ2-1,-,TGTGCCAGCAGCCCAACTGGGGGGTTAAAGGAGCAGTTCTTC,CASSPTGGLKEQFF
TRBV30,-,TRBJ2-3,TRBD2,TGTGCCTGGATCTCGGACGGACTAGCGGGAGGGCGGACAGATACGCAGTATTTT,CAWISDGLAGGRTDTQYF
TRBV19,few,TRBJ2-1,TRBD1,TGTGCCAGTAGACGGGACAGGTCCTCCTACAATGAGCAGTTCTTC,CASRRDRSSYNEQFF
TRBV6-6,-,TRBJ1-1,-,TGTGCCAGCATGGAGGGACAATTGAACACTGAAGCTTTCTTT,CASMEGQLNTEAFF
TRBV2,-,TRBJ2-7,TRBD2,TGTGCCAGCACCGAAAGGACTAGCTTCTACGAGCAGTACTTC,CASTERTSFYEQYF
TRBV7-2,-,TRBJ2-1,-,TGTGCCAGCAGCTTCTCGGGAGCGACCTACAATGAGCAGTTCTTC,CASSFSGATYNEQFF
TRBV19,-,TRBJ1-6,-,TGTGCCAGTAGTATGGGGCCAGACTATTCACCCCTCCACTTT,CASSMGPDYSPLHF
TRBV6-1,-,TRBJ1-5,-,TGTGCCAGCACACATTTGACTAATCAGCCCCAGCATTTT,CASTHLTNQPQHF
TRBV6-5,-,TRBJ2-3,-,TGTGCCAGCAGTACGGTTAAGCAGACAGATACGCAGTATTTT,CASSTVKQTDTQYF
TRBV5-1,-,TRBJ1-1,TRBD1,TGCGCCAGCAGCCCGGGACAGATGAACACTGAAGCTTTCTTT,CASSPGQMNTEAFF
TRBV7-3,-,TRBJ2-6,TRBD1,TGTGCCAGCACACTCCGGGACAGGGGGACCTCTGGGGCCAACGTCCTGACTTTC,CASTLRDRGTSGANVLTF
TRBV9,-,TRBJ2-1,-,TGTGCCAGCAGCGTATCTGAGAGCTCCTACAATGAGCAGTTCTTC,CASSVSESSYNEQFF
TRBV30,once,TRBJ1-6,-,TGTGCCTATAGCGGGGTTAAAGCACCCCTCCACTTT,CAYSGVKAPLHF
TRBV28,-,TRBJ2-7,-,TGTGCCAGCAGTTCCGCTACAGGGAACGAGCAGTACTTC,CASSSATGNEQYF
TRBV6-5,once,TRBJ2-2,TRBD1,TGTGCCAGCAGGAAGGGGACAGCGAACACCGGGGAGCTGTTTTTT,CASRKGTANTGELFF
TRBV6-1,-,TRBJ1-5,-,TGTGCCAGCAGTGAAGTTGGTGGGTGGGGGATGCATCAGCCCCAGCATTTT,CASSEVGGWGMHQPQHF
TRBV6-5,-,TRBJ2-3,-,TGTGCCAGCAGGTACGGACGAACTAGCACAGATACGCAGTATTTT,CASRYGRTSTDTQYF
TRBV7-2,-,TRBJ1-5,-,TGTGCCAGCAGCTTAGAGGGGTTTCAGCCCCAGCATTTT,CASSLEGFQPQHF
TRBV6-6,-,TRBJ1-6,-,TGTGCCAGCAGTAGGGAACCAGACGGGAATTCACCCCTCCACTTT,CASSREPDGNSPLHF
TRBV30,once,TRBJ2-6,-,TGTGCCTGGAGTGTCATTAAGACGTTCGTGACTGGGGCCAACGTCCTGACTTTC,CAWSVIKTFVTGANVLTF
TRBV5-4,-,TRBJ2-1,-,TGTGCCAGCAGCTCCAGAGCGAGGGAAAGCAATGAGCAGTTCTTC,CASSSRARESNEQFF
TRBV13,-,TRBJ2-1,TRBD2,TGTGCCAGCAGCTTAAGGGCGACTAGCGGTTACAATGAGCAGTTCTTC,CASSLRATSGYNEQFF
TRBV28,-,TRBJ1-2,TRBD1,TGTGCCAGCAGCTCCGGGACAGCAGCTAACTATGGCTACACCTTC,CASSSGTAANYGYTF
TRBV30,-,TRBJ2-3,-,TGTGCCTGGCGTCGCGCACGAACTAGCACAGATACGCAGTATTTT,CAWRRARTSTDTQYF
TRBV9,-,TRBJ1-2,-,TGTGCCAGCAGCAAACTAACTACTGACCCGGGCGGCTACACCTTC,CASSKLTTDPGGYTF